The rows below give T cell receptor beta chains drawn from one sample of a study of T-cell memory formation after mild COVID-19. TCRdb called the 5' RACE reads again in MiXCR, with one record for every CDR3 protein. The sample includes 350,000 to 500,000 distinct CDR3 sequences, around 20% of them seen just once. The sample was PBMCs or a T cell subset sorted from them (not recorded which). Source of these receptors: an adult woman who had mild COVID-19 (a few samples of this study predate the infection). Cell type and time point are not known. The CDR3 runs from the conserved cysteine through the conserved F or W. The D gene is left open where the match is weak. Clone size is shown for a subset of rows, as once, few, many or a class of expanded clone.

v_call,clone_size,d_call,j_call,cdr3_aa,cdr3_nt
TRBV5-6,NA,NA,TRBJ2-1,CASSLEGNHNEQFF,TGTGCCAGCAGCTTGGAGGGGAACCACAATGAGCAGTTCTTC
TRBV2,many,TRBD2,TRBJ2-1,CASRAGDNEQFF,TGTGCCAGCAGGGCGGGAGACAATGAGCAGTTCTTC
TRBV12-3/TRBV12-4,few,NA,TRBJ1-5,CASSLSHRGIHQPQHF,TGTGCCAGCAGTTTAAGTCACAGAGGAATCCATCAGCCCCAGCATTTT
TRBV20-1,NA,TRBD1,TRBJ1-2,CSAFPGQGVGGYTF,TGCAGTGCTTTTCCGGGACAGGGGGTTGGAGGCTACACCTTC
TRBV5-6,NA,TRBD2,TRBJ2-7,CASSLLGTSEDYEQYF,TGTGCCAGCAGCTTGTTGGGGACTAGCGAGGACTACGAGCAGTACTTC
TRBV6-5,NA,NA,TRBJ1-5,CASSYGGGLDQPQHF,TGTGCCAGCAGTTACGGGGGCGGCCTGGATCAGCCCCAGCATTTT
TRBV4-3,NA,TRBD1,TRBJ2-3,CASSQDLTGSADTQYF,TGCGCCAGCAGCCAAGATTTGACAGGGTCGGCAGATACGCAGTATTTT
TRBV12-3/TRBV12-4,NA,NA,TRBJ1-1,CASSLRGTAEAFF,TGTGCCAGCAGTTTACGGGGAACGGCTGAAGCTTTCTTT
TRBV24-1,few,NA,TRBJ2-1,CATSLGGTYSYNEQFF,TGTGCCACCAGTTTAGGGGGGACTTACTCCTACAATGAGCAGTTCTTC
TRBV7-2,few,TRBD2,TRBJ2-3,CASSSYGGVDTQYF,TGTGCCAGCAGCTCCTACGGGGGGGTTGATACGCAGTATTTT
TRBV19,NA,NA,TRBJ1-4,CASRSPGQGEKLFF,TGTGCCAGTAGATCGCCGGGCCAAGGAGAAAAACTGTTTTTT
TRBV12-3/TRBV12-4,few,NA,TRBJ1-4,CASSLAGGIGEKLFF,TGTGCCAGCAGTTTAGCGGGTGGTATAGGTGAAAAACTGTTTTTT
TRBV20-1,few,NA,TRBJ2-7,CSAGAKGRRYEQYF,TGCAGTGCTGGGGCAAAGGGCAGGCGATACGAGCAGTACTTC
TRBV6-2/TRBV6-3,NA,NA,TRBJ2-5,CASSQRAKETQYF,TGTGCCAGCAGTCAGAGGGCAAAAGAGACCCAGTACTTC
TRBV5-1,NA,NA,TRBJ1-2,CASSYNRGLNYGYTF,TGCGCCAGCAGCTACAATCGGGGACTAAACTATGGCTACACCTTC
TRBV5-1,NA,NA,TRBJ1-1,CASSLASNIEAFF,TGCGCCAGCAGCTTGGCCTCAAATATTGAAGCTTTCTTT
TRBV27,few,TRBD1,TRBJ2-2,CASSLQGRHTGELFF,TGTGCCAGCAGCTTACAGGGGCGTCACACCGGGGAGCTGTTTTTT
TRBV10-3,NA,TRBD2,TRBJ2-3,CAIANPGGTDTQYF,TGTGCCATCGCGAACCCGGGGGGAACAGATACGCAGTATTTT
TRBV9,NA,NA,TRBJ1-5,CASSVTPDSNQPQHF,TGTGCCAGCAGCGTAACCCCAGATAGCAATCAGCCCCAGCATTTT
TRBV9,NA,TRBD2,TRBJ2-1,CASSITPSGTPYNEQFF,TGTGCCAGCAGCATCACGCCGAGCGGGACCCCCTACAATGAGCAGTTCTTC
TRBV7-8,NA,NA,TRBJ1-1,CASSSNAWNTEAFF,TGTGCCAGCAGCTCCAACGCTTGGAACACTGAAGCTTTCTTT
TRBV6-2/TRBV6-3,NA,NA,TRBJ1-5,CASSTNRWGNQPQHF,TGTGCCAGCAGTACGAACCGTTGGGGCAATCAGCCCCAGCATTTT
TRBV5-1,many,TRBD2,TRBJ2-7,CASSLLASGTYEQYF,TGCGCCAGCAGCTTGCTTGCTAGCGGGACCTACGAGCAGTACTTC
TRBV29-1,NA,TRBD1,TRBJ1-4,CSGRQGAGEKLFF,TGCAGCGGGCGACAGGGGGCCGGTGAAAAACTGTTTTTT
TRBV2,NA,NA,TRBJ2-1,CAGKADEQFF,TGTGCCGGAAAAGCGGATGAGCAGTTCTTC
TRBV12-3/TRBV12-4,few,NA,TRBJ2-5,CASSLSLPGNQETQYF,TGTGCCAGCAGTTTATCGTTGCCAGGGAACCAAGAGACCCAGTACTTC
TRBV20-1,few,NA,TRBJ2-7,CSARDPHRFSYEQYF,TGCAGTGCTAGAGATCCCCACAGGTTCTCCTACGAGCAGTACTTC
TRBV4-3,NA,TRBD1,TRBJ2-6,CASSQELGQGRASGANVLTF,TGCGCCAGCAGCCAAGAGCTCGGACAGGGGAGAGCCTCTGGGGCCAACGTCCTGACTTTC
TRBV5-1,many,NA,TRBJ2-3,CASSSDRTRTPNTDTQYF,TGCGCCAGCAGCTCGGATCGGACTCGGACACCGAACACAGATACGCAGTATTTT
TRBV10-3,once,TRBD1,TRBJ1-2,CAIGQGSNGYTF,TGTGCCATCGGACAGGGGTCGAATGGCTACACCTTC
TRBV6-5,NA,NA,TRBJ1-3,CASSSRTISGNTIYF,TGTGCCAGCTCATCCCGCACAATATCTGGAAACACCATATATTTT
TRBV15,NA,NA,TRBJ2-5,CATSRDLGEGETQYF,TGTGCCACCAGCAGAGATTTGGGAGAGGGAGAGACCCAGTACTTC
TRBV30,few,TRBD1,TRBJ2-3,CAWSPRDRGREDTQYF,TGTGCCTGGAGTCCCCGGGACAGGGGACGGGAAGATACGCAGTATTTT
TRBV6-2/TRBV6-3,NA,NA,TRBJ1-4,CASSRQSNEKLFF,TGTGCCAGCAGTCGACAGTCTAATGAAAAACTGTTTTTT
TRBV30,few,TRBD1,TRBJ2-7,CAWSAGQGGEQYF,TGTGCCTGGAGCGCAGGACAGGGGGGCGAGCAGTACTTC
TRBV27,NA,NA,TRBJ2-3,CASRRGLEMEDTQYF,TGTGCCAGCAGACGAGGTCTCGAGATGGAAGATACGCAGTATTTT
TRBV12-3/TRBV12-4,NA,TRBD1,TRBJ1-4,CASSLTGVSEKLFF,TGTGCCAGCAGCCTGACAGGGGTTTCTGAAAAACTGTTTTTT
TRBV27,NA,TRBD2,TRBJ2-2,CASSFGTSGTGELFF,TGTGCCAGCAGTTTCGGGACTAGCGGGACCGGGGAGCTGTTTTTT
TRBV30,NA,TRBD1,TRBJ1-5,CASQTGTGKNQPQHF,TGTGCCTCTCAGACCGGGACAGGGAAAAATCAGCCCCAGCATTTT
TRBV9,NA,NA,TRBJ2-7,CASSVVQNSYEQYF,TGTGCCAGCAGCGTAGTGCAGAACTCCTACGAGCAGTACTTC
TRBV5-1,NA,NA,TRBJ1-2,CASSLNTGSYGYTF,TGCGCCAGCAGCTTAAATACGGGGAGCTATGGCTACACCTTC
TRBV18,few,NA,TRBJ1-5,CASSPGGWDLAQHF,TGTGCCAGCTCACCAGGCGGATGGGATTTGGCCCAGCATTTT
TRBV6-1,few,NA,TRBJ1-1,CASTGQGDTEAFF,TGTGCCAGCACCGGTCAAGGGGACACTGAAGCTTTCTTT
TRBV27,NA,TRBD1,TRBJ1-1,CASSLLQGPAVPGSAFF,TGTGCCAGCAGTTTATTACAGGGGCCCGCTGTCCCAGGGTCAGCTTTCTTT
TRBV7-9,NA,TRBD1,TRBJ2-5,CASSSRLGGRWETQYF,TGTGCCAGCAGCAGCCGATTAGGGGGCCGGTGGGAGACCCAGTACTTC
TRBV5-4,few,NA,TRBJ2-5,CASSLEDSQETQYF,TGTGCCAGCAGCCTAGAGGATAGCCAAGAGACCCAGTACTTC
TRBV5-5,few,NA,TRBJ2-2,CASSPGPGSNTGELFF,TGTGCCAGCAGCCCCGGGCCGGGTTCGAACACCGGGGAGCTGTTTTTT
TRBV20-1,NA,NA,TRBJ1-6,CSARDVTGYNSPLHF,TGCAGTGCTAGAGATGTCACAGGCTATAATTCACCCCTCCACTTT
TRBV5-1,few,NA,TRBJ1-1,CASSAQGYTEAFF,TGCGCCAGCAGCGCCCAGGGATACACTGAAGCTTTCTTT
TRBV12-3/TRBV12-4,few,NA,TRBJ1-1,CASSRDLLNTEAFF,TGTGCCAGCAGCCGGGACCTCCTTAACACTGAAGCTTTCTTT
TRBV7-6,few,TRBD2,TRBJ2-2,CASSPGTKNAGELFF,TGTGCCAGCAGCCCAGGGACTAAGAATGCCGGGGAGCTGTTTTTT
TRBV11-2,NA,NA,TRBJ2-5,CASRRSETQYF,TGTGCCAGCAGGCGGTCGGAGACCCAGTACTTC
TRBV29-1,NA,NA,TRBJ2-3,CSVEDSWDTQYF,TGCAGCGTTGAAGATTCCTGGGATACGCAGTATTTT
TRBV28,few,NA,TRBJ2-7,CASSSPPYEQYF,TGTGCCAGCAGTTCCCCCCCCTACGAGCAGTACTTC
TRBV10-3,NA,NA,TRBJ2-7,CAISEWGGTNYEQYF,TGTGCCATCAGTGAGTGGGGGGGGACAAACTACGAGCAGTACTTC
TRBV29-1,NA,NA,TRBJ2-2,CSVVAKQGVTGELFF,TGCAGCGTTGTCGCGAAACAAGGAGTTACCGGGGAGCTGTTTTTT
TRBV7-2,NA,NA,TRBJ2-1,CASALRLAGQNEQFF,TGTGCCAGCGCCTTAAGACTAGCAGGACAGAATGAGCAGTTCTTC
TRBV9,NA,NA,TRBJ2-1,CASSVELDASHEQFF,TGTGCCAGCAGCGTAGAACTTGACGCTTCGCATGAGCAGTTCTTC